One T cell receptor (beta chain) is described in this entry. A second PCR, run for about 7 to 11 cycles, used a sample-barcoded 5' primer plus a J-beta primer mix. TCRdb recomputed calls from the 5' RACE reads with MiXCR, one row per CDR3 protein. The sample shows about 1,500,000 distinct CDR3 sequences, under 30% of them seen only once. The CDR3 loop spans 11 amino acids. The data are from a study of blood T cells in healthy people across ages. This TCR was sampled from a woman aged 25 to 39 in good health. The material sequenced was blood. The rearrangement uses TRBV12-3 or TRBV12-4 and TRBJ2-4, with D unclear. Near its end, the DNA agrees better with TRBJ2-7, so the J call may be wrong. CDR3 nucleotides: TGTGCCAGCAGTTCCCGCTGCGAGCAGTACTTC. This encodes CASSSRCEQYF.